This TCR beta chain came from a study of OX40 agonist ivuxolimab in advanced cancers. Measured with immunoSEQ multiplex PCR; TCRdb has only the in-frame clones, and not every one. Here the sample spans fewer than 85,000 clones, about 90% being singletons. V lost 0 bases and J lost 5; bases outside the gene matches: 4. The CDR3 consists of 15 residues. The germline V gene has CDR1 SGHRS and CDR2 YFSETQ. The V call is TRBV5-1, the J call TRBJ2-3, with 9 positions matching TRBD2. The clonotype originates from an adult with an advanced solid tumor such as melanoma, head and neck, liver or kidney cancer. Sequencing was performed on CD4+ or CD8+ T cells sorted from blood, taken in a trial of the OX40 agonist ivuxolimab. The CDR3 DNA follows: TGCGCCAGCAGCTTGGGTAGCGGGGGCCGAGATACGCAGTATTTT. It specifies CASSLGSGGRDTQYF.